One and the same sample provided the 29 T cell receptor beta chains below, sequenced in a study of OX40 agonist ivuxolimab in advanced cancers. Receptors were amplified or captured by the immunoSEQ multiplex PCR assay. The table was pulled from immuneACCESS by TCRdb, which kept in-frame rearrangements only. Such tables lose some clones; where checked, under half of the loss comes from unresolved V genes, and the rest has no known cause. For this sample the table gives some 60,000 clones, of which around 87% were detected only once. Roughly an eighth of the sample comes from the top ten. Sequencing used CD4+ or CD8+ T cells sorted from blood, obtained in a trial of the OX40 agonist ivuxolimab. All receptors derive from an adult with an advanced solid tumor such as melanoma, head and neck, liver or kidney cancer.

V and J are TRBV6-5 and TRBJ2-1; D is unresolved. V was shortened by 0 bases and J by 0 bases, with 6 bases between the two germline ends. CDR1 is MNHEY, CDR2 SVGAGI, per germline. This CDR3 contains 15 residues. The CDR3 protein is CASSYSPSSYNEQFF. CDR3 DNA: TGTGCCAGCAGTTACTCGCCTAGCTCCTACAATGAGCAGTTCTTC.

The chain is built from TRBV4-2 and TRBJ2-3, with D perhaps TRBD1 (5 bases). Germline values: CDR1 LGHNA, CDR2 YNFKEQ. Trimming cost V 1 base and J 9 bases, with 20 bases left between them. The CDR3 covers 16 residues. This CDR3 reads CASSQVPGWGKDTQYF. The CDR3, as DNA: TGTGCCAGCAGCCAAGTGCCAGGGTGGGGAAAGGACACGCAGTATTTT.

The DNA for the CDR3 is TGTGCCAGCAGCCACCGGGACACTCGACGGGATGAGCAGTTCTTC. Protein sequence: CASSHRDTRRDEQFF. The J gene is TRBJ2-1, the V gene TRBV2; D is possibly TRBD1 (6 bases). The CDR3 is made up of 15 amino acids. V was trimmed by 6 bases and J by 8 bases, leaving 20 bases between them. CDR1 and CDR2 (germline): SNHLY, FYNNEI.

This clone showed up just once. V usage is TRBV28 and J usage is TRBJ2-7; 11 bases line up with TRBD2. J was trimmed by 0 bases and V by 5 bases; bases with no gene match: 6. CDR3 length equals 16 residues. CDR1 and CDR2 (germline): MDHEN, SYDVKM. The CDR3 nucleotides are TGTGCCAGCAGTACGCCAGGACTAGCGGGCTCCTACGAGCAGTACTTC. Protein: CASSTPGLAGSYEQYF.

The chain uses TRBV4-1 and TRBJ2-5, with 8 bases identical to TRBD2. CDR1 and CDR2 from the germline V gene are MGHRA and YSYEKL. With 0 bases clipped from V and 9 bases from J, the junction kept 15 bases outside the gene matches. The CDR3 loop spans 17 amino acids. The CDR3: CASSQEWTSRFRVAQYF. The CDR3 DNA reads TGCGCCAGCAGCCAAGAATGGACTAGCCGGTTTCGGGTGGCCCAGTACTTC.

This chain links TRBV18 with TRBJ2-5; no definite D call. The CDR3 consists of 14 residues. The V gene's germline CDR1 is KGHSH and CDR2 LQKENI. Trimming cost V 0 bases and J 2 bases, with 7 bases left between them. The CDR3 DNA reads TGTGCCAGCTCACCACCTGGAGTTCAAGAGACCCAGTACTTC. It yields the protein CASSPPGVQETQYF.

V usage is TRBV27 and J usage is TRBJ2-1, with TRBD2 matching 11 bases. Germline lookup yields CDR1 MNHEY and CDR2 SMNVEV (reference sequence). With V trimmed by 6 bases and J by 9 bases, 16 bases remained unmatched. This CDR3 contains 17 residues. The CDR3 coding sequence is TGTGCCAGCAGAACCATGGACCATAGCGGGAGGGGCGGTGAGCAGTTCTTC. Translated, it gives CASRTMDHSGRGGEQFF.

The chain joins TRBV28 to TRBJ2-3, with TRBD1 as a possible D gene (6 bases). The CDR3 is 14 amino acids. Germline values: CDR1 MDHEN, CDR2 SYDVKM. Deletions cut 5 bases from V and 5 bases from J, with 14 bases between. CDR3 bases: TGTGCCAGCAGTAACACACAGGGCAGAGATACGCAGTATTTT. It encodes CASSNTQGRDTQYF. Full variable domain (remainder filled in from reference TRBV28 and TRBJ2-3): DVKVTQSSRYLVKRTGEKVFLECVQDMDHENMFWYRQDPGLGLRLIYFSYDVKMKEKGDIPEGYSVSREKKERFSLILESASTNQTSMYLCASSNTQGRDTQYFGPGTRLTVL.

The rearrangement joins TRBV11-2 to TRBJ1-4; D is perhaps TRBD1 (6 bases). Germline values: CDR1 SGHAT, CDR2 FQNNGV. The CDR3 extends over 15 amino acids. Trimming took off 5 bases at V and 5 bases at J, with 15 bases between the two ends. CDR3 in DNA: TGTGCCAGCAGCCCGCAAGGGGGTCGAAATGAAAAACTGTTTTTT. As protein: CASSPQGGRNEKLFF.

The chain employs TRBV2 and TRBJ1-3; 7 bases are a match to TRBD1. J lost 4 bases, V lost 4 bases, and 4 bases had no gene match. Looked up from germline, CDR1 is SNHLY and CDR2 is FYNNEI. This CDR3 has 14 amino acids. CDR3 amino acids: CASSGAGGGNTIYF. The CDR3 nucleotides read TGTGCCAGCAGTGGGGCAGGGGGAGGAAACACCATATATTTT. Full variable domain (missing parts from reference TRBV2 and TRBJ1-3): EPEVTQTPSHQVTQMGQEVILRCVPISNHLYFYWYRQILGQKVEFLVSFYNNEISEKSEIFDDQFSVERPDGSNFTLKIRSTKLEDSAMYFCASSGAGGGNTIYFGEGSWLTVV.

The rearrangement uses TRBV19 and TRBJ1-5; D remains unclear. The germline V gene has CDR1 LNHDA and CDR2 SQIVND (reference sequence). The CDR3 runs to 13 residues. Between the trimmed V and J ends, which lost 0 bases and 5 bases, there was a span of 5 bases. CDR3 protein: CASSIDRDQPQHF. In nucleotides, the CDR3 is TGTGCCAGTAGTATAGATCGCGATCAGCCCCAGCATTTT.

The gene calls are TRBV9 and TRBJ2-1, with D possibly being TRBD2 (6 bases). This CDR3 comprises 16 residues. Germline values: CDR1 SGDLS, CDR2 YYNGEE. V was pared by 3 bases and J by 1 base, with 14 bases between. The CDR3 DNA follows: TGTGCCAGCAGCGAGGGAGGTAGCGGTTCCTACAATGAGCAGTTCTTC. It specifies CASSEGGSGSYNEQFF. Full variable domain (rest looked up from reference TRBV9 and TRBJ2-1): DSGVTQTPKHLITATGQRVTLRCSPRSGDLSVYWYQQSLDQGLQFLIQYYNGEERAKGNILERFSAQQFPDLHSELNLSSLELGDSALYFCASSEGGSGSYNEQFFGPGTRLTVL.

The chain combines TRBV5-1 with TRBJ2-7, with D uncertain. V lost 2 bases, J lost 1 base, and 7 bases lay in between. This CDR3 is 13 amino acids long. Germline values: CDR1 SGHRS, CDR2 YFSETQ. CDR3 amino acids: CASSFTASYEQYF. Written as DNA, the CDR3 is TGCGCCAGCAGCTTTACGGCGTCCTACGAGCAGTACTTC.

The gene calls are TRBV27 and TRBJ2-5; D not certain. The V end was cut by 2 bases, the J end by 13 bases, with 17 bases between. Looked up from germline, CDR1 is MNHEY and CDR2 is SMNVEV (reference sequence). CDR3 length: 13 amino acids. The CDR3, as DNA: TGTGCCAGCAGTTTACGACAATCTAGTGTTCTGTACTTC. It translates to CASSLRQSSVLYF.

The chain couples TRBV2 to TRBJ1-4, with no clear D. Germline-derived CDR1 and CDR2 are SNHLY and FYNNEI. The germline V and J ends were trimmed by 3 bases and 8 bases, with 10 bases remaining between them. The CDR3 has 13 residues. CDR3 sequence reads: CASSDNNGEKLFF. The DNA of the CDR3 is TGTGCCAGCAGTGACAACAATGGGGAAAAACTGTTTTTT. Supplemented by reference TRBV2 and TRBJ1-4, the full variable domain reads EPEVTQTPSHQVTQMGQEVILRCVPISNHLYFYWYRQILGQKVEFLVSFYNNEISEKSEIFDDQFSVERPDGSNFTLKIRSTKLEDSAMYFCASSDNNGEKLFFGSGTQLSVL.

The chain has TRBV5-4 and TRBJ1-4; D gene unclear. Trimming shortened V by 0 bases and J by 10 bases, and 19 bases separated the two germline ends. The CDR3 is made up of 16 amino acids. The V gene's germline CDR1 is SGHNT and CDR2 YYREEE (reference sequence). CDR3 nucleotide sequence: TGTGCCAGCAGCTTGGGTCAGATCGGTGTACTAGGAAAACTGTTTTTT. This sequence encodes CASSLGQIGVLGKLFF.

V usage is TRBV10-2 and J usage is TRBJ2-1, with D perhaps assigned TRBD1 or TRBD2 (6 bases each). The CDR3 loop spans 13 amino acids. The V gene lost 4 bases and the J gene lost 9 bases, with 13 bases spanning the gap. CDR1 is WSHSY, CDR2 SAAADI, per germline. CDR3 region: CASSVGEGGEQFF. The CDR3 nucleotides read TGCGCCAGCAGTGTAGGTGAGGGGGGTGAGCAGTTCTTC.

This sequence joins TRBV18 and TRBJ2-7, with no clear D. CDR3 size: 11 residues. Trimming removed 2 bases from V and 6 bases from J, with 5 bases in between. Germline loops: CDR1 KGHSH, CDR2 LQKENI. The DNA of the CDR3 is TGTGCCAGCTCACCAGACTCCGAGCAGTACTTC. Translation gives CASSPDSEQYF.

V and J are TRBV29-1 and TRBJ1-1, with D possibly matching TRBD1 (5 bases). Germline V CDR1 and CDR2: SQVTM, ANQGSEA. The V and J ends lost 2 bases and 3 bases respectively, with 19 bases between them. The CDR3 has 16 residues. The CDR3 DNA reads TGCAGCGTTGAATCCGGAATGACAGACGGGCACACTGAAGCTTTCTTT. This encodes CSVESGMTDGHTEAFF.

The V gene is TRBV4-1, the J gene TRBJ2-7; D perhaps matches TRBD2 (5 bases). The CDR3 runs 13 residues. Germline loops: CDR1 MGHRA, CDR2 YSYEKL. V was cut by 2 bases and J by 12 bases, with 17 bases left in between. CDR3 residues: CASSQSPDQRVYF. The DNA of the CDR3 is TGCGCCAGCAGCCAAAGCCCGGACCAGAGGGTGTACTTC.

J is TRBJ1-2 and V is TRBV5-6, with TRBD1 matching over 8 bases. Germline V gene lookup returns CDR1 SGHDT and CDR2 YYEEEE. CDR3 length equals 14 residues. Unmatched junction bases numbered 6, after V lost 0 bases and J lost 8 bases. The DNA of the CDR3 is TGTGCCAGCAGCTTGGCGCAGGGGGCGGGAGGCTACACCTTC. Translation gives CASSLAQGAGGYTF.

CDR3 in DNA: TGTGCCAGCAGCCAATCGACGTGGGATGAGCAGTTCTTC. As protein: CASSQSTWDEQFF. The V gene is TRBV4-2, the J gene TRBJ2-1; D ambiguous. This CDR3 contains 13 residues. CDR1 and CDR2 from the germline V gene are LGHNA and YNFKEQ. The V end was cut by 2 bases, the J end by 8 bases, with 10 bases between.

The V gene is TRBV11-2, the J gene TRBJ2-1; D may match TRBD1 or TRBD2 (5 bases each). V lost 4 bases to trimming and J lost 0 bases, with 7 bases between them. This CDR3 region has 14 residues. Germline V CDR1 and CDR2: SGHAT, FQNNGV. The CDR3 sequence: CASSWGSSYNEQFF. The CDR3 region has the DNA TGTGCCAGCAGCTGGGGGAGCTCCTACAATGAGCAGTTCTTC.

The chain uses TRBV7-9 and TRBJ2-7, with a possible D match to TRBD2 (5 bases). CDR3 length equals 17 residues. CDR1 SEHNR and CDR2 FQNEAQ come from the germline V gene (reference sequence). V was cut by 2 bases and J by 6 bases, with 23 bases left in between. The CDR3 reads CASSLRRLDGVWGEQYF. CDR3 sequence (DNA): TGTGCCAGCAGCTTAAGGAGGCTGGACGGGGTGTGGGGCGAGCAGTACTTC.

The chain recombines TRBV5-4 with TRBJ2-3; D remains unclear. V was trimmed by 3 bases and J by 2 bases, leaving 13 bases between them. Germline assignment: CDR1 SGHNT and CDR2 YYREEE (reference sequence). The CDR3 runs to 15 residues. The DNA of the CDR3 is TGTGCCAGCAGCTCGCTACACAGATACACAGATACGCAGTATTTT. It encodes CASSSLHRYTDTQYF.

V is TRBV7-9 and J is TRBJ1-5; D perhaps matches TRBD1 (5 bases). CDR3 length: 14 amino acids. CDR1 SEHNR and CDR2 FQNEAQ come from the germline V gene (reference sequence). V was trimmed by 6 bases and J by 2 bases, leaving 11 bases between them. The CDR3 here is CASSPGLGNQPQHF. The CDR3 DNA sequence: TGTGCCAGCAGTCCAGGGTTAGGCAATCAGCCCCAGCATTTT.

This chain links TRBV13 with TRBJ2-7; D call uncertain. This CDR3 region has 13 residues. Germline V CDR1 and CDR2: PRHDT, FYEKMQ (reference sequence). The V gene lost 0 bases and the J gene lost 2 bases, with 5 bases spanning the gap. DNA for the CDR3: TGTGCCAGCAGCTTAGGCGGAACCTACGAGCAGTACTTC. As protein: CASSLGGTYEQYF.

Here the CDR3 reads CASSEGFSSGASTDTQYF. DNA of the CDR3: TGTGCCAGCAGTGAAGGATTCAGTAGCGGGGCTAGCACAGATACGCAGTATTTT. This chain links TRBV2 with TRBJ2-3; 8 bases are shared with TRBD2. The CDR3 covers 18 residues. With 1 base clipped from V and 0 bases from J, the junction kept 9 bases outside the gene matches. Germline values: CDR1 SNHLY, CDR2 FYNNEI.

V usage is TRBV9 and J usage is TRBJ2-1, with 12 positions matching TRBD2. This CDR3 is 15 amino acids long. Germline V lookup: CDR1 SGDLS, CDR2 YYNGEE. V lost 3 bases to trimming and J lost 8 bases; unmatched junction nucleotides: 6. The CDR3 DNA is TGTGCCAGCAGCGCTAGCGGGAGGGACGTCTATGAGCAGTTCTTC. Encoded protein: CASSASGRDVYEQFF.